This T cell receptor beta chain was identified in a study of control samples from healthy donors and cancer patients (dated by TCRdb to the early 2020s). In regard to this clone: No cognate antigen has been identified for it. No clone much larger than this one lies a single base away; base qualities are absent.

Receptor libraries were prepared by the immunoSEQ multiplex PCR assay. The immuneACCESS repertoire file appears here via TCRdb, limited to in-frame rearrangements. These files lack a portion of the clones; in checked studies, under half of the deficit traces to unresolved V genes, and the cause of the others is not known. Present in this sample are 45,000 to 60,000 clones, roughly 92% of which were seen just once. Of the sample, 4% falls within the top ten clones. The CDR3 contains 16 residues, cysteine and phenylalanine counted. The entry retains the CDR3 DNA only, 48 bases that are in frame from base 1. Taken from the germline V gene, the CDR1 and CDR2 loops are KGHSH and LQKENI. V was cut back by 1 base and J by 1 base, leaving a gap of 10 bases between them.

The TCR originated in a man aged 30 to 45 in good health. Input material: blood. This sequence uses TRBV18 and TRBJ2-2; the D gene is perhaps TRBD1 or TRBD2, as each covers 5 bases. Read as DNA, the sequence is TGTGCCAGCTCACCACAGCGGCAGGGGAACACCGGGGAGCTGTTTTTT. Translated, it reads CASSPQRQGNTGELFF.